This T cell receptor beta chain was recorded in a study of blood T cell repertoires in COVID-19. For the study at large: Italy, Spain and the United States were the sources of the convalescent and acute COVID-19 samples. Sources were T cells, B-cell-depleted T cells, or PBMCs; the material itself was cDNA or gDNA.

Between the trimmed V and J ends, which lost 1 base and 5 bases, there was a span of 12 bases. The germline V gene has CDR1 LGHNA and CDR2 YSLEER. The CDR3 covers 15 residues. Per the authors' pipeline: Quantification of nucleated cells was approximated via reference gene primer amplification. This table comes from immunoSEQ multiplex PCR, and its TCRdb copy is limited to in-frame clones, with some not included. D and trimming were read from the DNA, whereas the V and J calls and clone size are those reported in that table. The data show about 230,000 clones, more than 65% seen once. The chain couples TRBV4-3 to TRBJ2-1; the D gene is possibly TRBD2 (5 bases). The clonotype originates from a man aged 40-55 years who had recovered from COVID-19. What was sequenced was peripheral blood. CDR3 in DNA: TGCGCCAGCAGCCAAGTGCGAGGGTGGAACAATGAGCAGTTCTTC. This translates into CASSQVRGWNNEQFF.